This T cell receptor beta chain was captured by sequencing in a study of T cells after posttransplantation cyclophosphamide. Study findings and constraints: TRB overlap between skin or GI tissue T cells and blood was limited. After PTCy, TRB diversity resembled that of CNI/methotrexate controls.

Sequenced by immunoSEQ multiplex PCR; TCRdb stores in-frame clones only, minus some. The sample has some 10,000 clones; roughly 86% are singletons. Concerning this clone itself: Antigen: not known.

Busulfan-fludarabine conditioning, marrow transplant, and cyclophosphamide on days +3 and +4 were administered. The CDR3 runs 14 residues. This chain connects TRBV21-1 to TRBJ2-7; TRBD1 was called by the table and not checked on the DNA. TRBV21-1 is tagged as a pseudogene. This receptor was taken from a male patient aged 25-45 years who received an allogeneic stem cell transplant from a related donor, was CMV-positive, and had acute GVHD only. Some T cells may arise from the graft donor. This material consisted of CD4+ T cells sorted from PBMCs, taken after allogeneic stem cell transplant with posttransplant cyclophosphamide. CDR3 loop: CASRTGSSYYEQYF. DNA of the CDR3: TGTGCCAGCCGGACAGGGTCGTCCTACTACGAGCAGTACTTC.